Here is one TCR beta chain with its context. The antigen remains undetermined. Separation from the 666-subject first cohort characterized the roughly 120-subject validation cohort, to which the donors belonged. These data belong to a study of cytomegalovirus exposure and HLA in healthy donors. TCRdb's table, derived via immunoSEQ multiplex PCR, lists solely in-frame clones and lacks some. The sample comprises over 120,000 clones, approximately 94% of which are singletons, and over 1.5% rests with the top ten. Study-wide points: Altogether, 170 or so TCR beta chains were recorded as cytomegalovirus-associated. Reported results showed that the classifier diagnosed cytomegalovirus status with high specificity and sensitivity.

Sequences were obtained from PBMCs. This clonotype originated in a man aged 18 to 35 in good health and CMV-seropositive.

The chain's CDR3 is CASSLDRAGRTEAFF. In DNA form, the CDR3 reads TGCGCCAGCAGCCTAGACAGGGCAGGTAGGACTGAAGCTTTCTTT. This sequence joins TRBV5-1 and TRBJ1-1; TRBD1 matches at 7 bases. The V and J ends lost 4 bases and 5 bases, in that order; junction bases with no gene match: 11. The length of the CDR3 is 15 residues. The germline gives CDR1 SGHRS, CDR2 YFSETQ.